The 12 T cell receptor beta chains below come from one sample, sequenced in a study of blood T cell repertoires in COVID-19 (dated by TCRdb to the early 2020s). The method was the immunoSEQ multiplex PCR assay. Entries here come from immuneACCESS through TCRdb and include only in-frame sequences with V and J called. Some clones fail to appear in such tables; in the studies checked, an unresolved V gene covers under half of the shortfall, and the cause of the remainder is unknown. For this sample the table gives approximately 300,000 clones, of which approximately 83% were detected only once. Clones ranked in the top ten supply about a sixth of the sample. The sample was peripheral blood. The receptors come from a person aged 65-85 years with COVID-19, enrolled during active disease.

The chain uses TRBV6-5 and TRBJ1-5; 11 bases agree with TRBD1. The CDR3 runs to 13 residues. Germline V gene lookup returns CDR1 MNHEY and CDR2 SVGAGI. V lost 6 bases to trimming and J lost 8 bases; unmatched junction nucleotides: 3. CDR3 loop: CASRRTGGEPQHF. CDR3 in DNA: TGTGCCAGCAGAAGGACAGGGGGCGAGCCCCAGCATTTT.

The V and J genes are TRBV30 and TRBJ2-2, with TRBD2 identical over 7 bases. After removal of 4 bases from V and 6 bases from J, the junction contained 8 bases not matched to a gene. Germline V lookup: CDR1 GTSNPN, CDR2 SVGIG (reference sequence). CDR3 size: 14 residues. The CDR3 here is CAWTPLGGSGELFF. The CDR3 coding sequence is TGTGCCTGGACCCCTCTGGGGGGGTCCGGGGAGCTGTTTTTT.

J is TRBJ1-6 and V is TRBV30; 7 positions match TRBD1. The CDR3 has 14 amino acids. Germline V CDR1 and CDR2: GTSNPN, SVGIG (reference sequence). After removal of 4 bases from V and 8 bases from J, the junction contained 8 bases not matched to a gene. CDR3 in DNA: TGTGCCTGGACCCACAGGGGTCGTGATTCACCCCTCCACTTT. Translating gives CAWTHRGRDSPLHF. The whole variable domain, filled in from reference TRBV30 and TRBJ1-6, reads SQTIHQWPATLVQPVGSPLSLECTVEGTSNPNLYWYRQAAGRGLQLLFYSVGIGQISSEVPQNLSASRPQDRQFILSSKKLLLSDSGFYLCAWTHRGRDSPLHFGNGTRLTVT.

The chain employs TRBV28 and TRBJ1-4, with D possibly TRBD1 on 6 matching bases. V dropped 6 bases and J dropped 4 bases, with 18 bases sitting between them. The germline CDR1 and CDR2 sequences are MDHEN and SYDVKM. This CDR3 has 16 amino acids. CDR3 amino acids: CASSPQGPLRNEKLFF. CDR3 nucleotide sequence: TGTGCCAGCAGCCCACAGGGCCCTCTACGTAATGAAAAACTGTTTTTT. The full variable domain, rest sourced from reference TRBV28 and TRBJ1-4, is DVKVTQSSRYLVKRTGEKVFLECVQDMDHENMFWYRQDPGLGLRLIYFSYDVKMKEKGDIPEGYSVSREKKERFSLILESASTNQTSMYLCASSPQGPLRNEKLFFGSGTQLSVL.

The chain joins TRBV7-2 to TRBJ2-3, with TRBD1 matching 11 bases. This CDR3 has 14 residues. The V gene's germline CDR1 is SGHTA and CDR2 FQGNSA. V was pared by 4 bases and J by 5 bases, with 2 bases of the junction left unmatched. The CDR3 loop reads CASSSDRGQDTQYF. The CDR3, as DNA: TGTGCCAGCAGCTCGGACAGGGGGCAAGATACGCAGTATTTT.

The V call is TRBV28, the J call TRBJ2-7, with 7 bases identical to TRBD1. The CDR3 spans 17 residues. Germline CDR1 MDHEN, CDR2 SYDVKM. With V trimmed by 6 bases and J by 0 bases, 14 bases remained unmatched. CDR3 in DNA: TGTGCCAGCAGCTTTACAGCCCGGGACAGTAGCTCCTACGAGCAGTACTTC. As protein: CASSFTARDSSSYEQYF.

The V gene is TRBV12-3 or TRBV12-4, the J gene TRBJ2-3; unclear D gene. The CDR3 is made up of 12 amino acids. Trimming stripped 6 bases from V and 6 bases from J, with 10 bases between. The CDR3 here is CASSRVRDTQYF. In DNA, the CDR3 is TGTGCCAGCAGCCGGGTTAGGGATACGCAGTATTTT.

The chain is built from TRBV28 and TRBJ1-1; TRBD1 matches at 7 bases. V gave up 6 bases and J gave up 3 bases; unmatched junction bases: 7. Germline assignment: CDR1 MDHEN and CDR2 SYDVKM. The CDR3 length is 14 residues. CDR3 sequence: CASRETGKDTEAFF. CDR3 in DNA: TGTGCCAGCAGGGAGACAGGGAAAGACACTGAAGCTTTCTTT.

The V gene is TRBV6-2 or TRBV6-3, the J gene TRBJ1-3; TRBD1 is a possible D gene (5 bases). CDR1 is MNHEY, CDR2 SVGEGT, per germline. V lost 5 bases, J lost 3 bases, and 11 bases lay in between. CDR3 length equals 14 residues. The CDR3 reads CASSLGHLGNTIYF. DNA of the CDR3: TGTGCCAGCAGTCTCGGACACCTTGGAAACACCATATATTTT.

This chain joins TRBV18 and TRBJ1-1; D not resolved. Per the germline V gene, CDR1 is KGHSH and CDR2 is LQKENI. V was shortened by 3 bases and J by 3 bases, with 5 bases between the two germline ends. This CDR3 is built from 12 residues. The CDR3 sequence is CASSPADTEAFF. The CDR3 bases are TGTGCCAGCTCACCCGCGGACACTGAAGCTTTCTTT.

This clone was picked up one time. The genes are TRBV27 and TRBJ1-2, with 9 bases identical to TRBD1. V shed 7 bases and J 9 bases; nucleotides not matched to a gene: 9. The CDR3 length is 13 residues. Germline CDR1 is MNHEY and CDR2 is SMNVEV (reference sequence). For the CDR3, the DNA is TGTGCCAGCAAAACCCCGGGACAGGGAAGCTACACCTTC. Encoded protein: CASKTPGQGSYTF.

The J gene is TRBJ2-1, the V gene TRBV6-6; TRBD2 agrees at 10 bases. This CDR3 spans 14 amino acids. V gave up 6 bases and J gave up 7 bases; unmatched junction bases: 6. The germline V gene has CDR1 MNHNY and CDR2 SVGAGI (reference sequence). The CDR3 protein is CASSSSGRTNEQFF. The CDR3 bases are TGTGCCAGCAGCAGTAGCGGGAGGACTAATGAGCAGTTCTTC.